The 12 T cell receptor beta chains given below trace back to one sample, sequenced in a study of patients and donors after allogeneic stem cell transplantation. In TCRdb, the RT-PCR reads were re-called with MiXCR into one record per CDR3 protein. The sample holds about 960,000 distinct CDR3 sequences, roughly 18% seen once. The specimen was blood, either unsorted or a sorted T cell fraction (not recorded which). The receptors were sampled from a human donor who was either an allogeneic HSCT recipient or a stem cell or donor lymphocyte infusion donor (not recorded which). It is not recorded whose cells these are; they may come from a transplant donor.

V and J are TRBV27 and TRBJ2-1, with a weak D call TRBD2 (7 bases). From germline, CDR1 is MNHEY and CDR2 SMNVEV (reference sequence). The CDR3 is 14 residues long. The germline V and J ends were trimmed by 3 bases and 7 bases, with 13 bases remaining between them. The CDR3: CASSFNGGLNEQFF. In DNA, the CDR3 is TGTGCCAGCAGTTTTAACGGGGGGCTAAATGAGCAGTTCTTC.

The gene calls are TRBV29-1 and TRBJ2-2, with 8 nucleotides matching TRBD1. The germline V gene encodes CDR1 SQVTM and CDR2 ANQGSEA. The CDR3 has 13 residues. V trimming: 7 bases; J trimming: 7 bases; junction bases outside the gene matches: 8. Here the CDR3 reads CSGVQGTGGELFF. The CDR3 region has the DNA TGCAGCGGTGTACAGGGGACAGGCGGGGAGCTGTTTTTT.

The chain couples TRBV7-9 to TRBJ1-2; 7 positions match TRBD1. V lost 1 base and J lost 8; bases outside the gene matches: 7. Germline V gene data show CDR1 as SEHNR and CDR2 as FQNEAQ (reference sequence). The CDR3 runs to 14 residues. This chain's CDR3 is CASSLVEGAAGYTF. CDR3 nucleotides: TGTGCCAGCAGCTTAGTCGAGGGGGCGGCGGGCTACACCTTC.

There are a few counts of this clonotype. The chain employs TRBV12-3 or TRBV12-4 and TRBJ1-3, with a tentative D call TRBD1 (5 bases). V shed 5 bases and J shed 0 bases, with 14 bases lying between them. This CDR3 contains 16 residues. CDR3 protein: CASSPLQENSGNTIYF. The DNA for the CDR3 is TGTGCCAGCAGTCCCTTACAGGAGAACTCTGGAAACACCATATATTTT.

This clonotype came up a few times. The chain has TRBV28 and TRBJ2-1, with 9 nucleotides matching TRBD2. V lost 8 bases to trimming and J lost 4 bases; unmatched junction nucleotides: 15. Germline V lookup: CDR1 MDHEN, CDR2 SYDVKM. The CDR3 spans 17 residues. For the CDR3, the DNA is TGTGCCAGCCCGGGTCCCGGGTTACTAGCGGGTTACAATGAGCAGTTCTTC. Encoded protein: CASPGPGLLAGYNEQFF.

V gene TRBV7-3 combines with J gene TRBJ1-6; D gene ambiguous. The germline V gene encodes CDR1 SGHTA and CDR2 FQGTGA. The CDR3 runs 14 residues. Trimming removed 1 base at V and 11 bases at J, with 12 bases between. CDR3: CASSLRRSGTPLHF. The CDR3 region has the DNA TGTGCCAGCAGCTTAAGACGGAGTGGGACACCCCTCCACTTT.

This clonotype was detected a few times. The rearrangement links TRBV6-5 to TRBJ2-5; D not resolved. CDR3 size: 13 residues. Germline V CDR1 and CDR2: MNHEY, SVGAGI. V lost 0 bases to trimming and J lost 14 bases, with 16 bases between them. The CDR3, as DNA: TGTGCCAGCAGTTACTCGACTGAGAGAGACCCCTACTTC. Encoded protein: CASSYSTERDPYF.

The rearrangement joins TRBV11-2 to TRBJ1-1; D is unclear. In germline, CDR1 is SGHAT, CDR2 FQNNGV. This CDR3 spans 15 amino acids. Trimming cost V 8 bases and J 1 base, with 17 bases left between them. CDR3 sequence (DNA): TGTGCCAGCGGAGACCGACTTTTGGAGAACACTGAAGCTTTCTTT. Protein sequence: CASGDRLLENTEAFF.

V is TRBV27 and J is TRBJ2-1; tentatively, D is TRBD1 or TRBD2 (5 bases each). V lost 0 bases to trimming and J lost 0 bases, with 9 bases between them. The CDR3 loop spans 16 amino acids. The germline CDR1 and CDR2 sequences are MNHEY and SMNVEV (reference sequence). CDR3 protein: CASSLSGRVSYNEQFF. The CDR3 coding sequence is TGTGCCAGCAGTTTATCGGGGCGGGTCTCCTACAATGAGCAGTTCTTC.

This clonotype was detected many times. CDR3 coding DNA: TGCAGCGTTGACCGCTCGAACACCGGGGAGCTGTTTTTT. Encoded protein: CSVDRSNTGELFF. The genes are TRBV29-1 and TRBJ2-2, with no clear D. Germline V lookup: CDR1 SQVTM, CDR2 ANQGSEA. Between the trimmed V and J ends, which lost 3 bases and 0 bases, there was a span of 5 bases. The CDR3 is 13 amino acids.

The genes are TRBV4-1 and TRBJ2-1, with D unresolved. Germline CDR1 is MGHRA and CDR2 is YSYEKL. This CDR3 contains 17 residues. V was pared by 4 bases and J by 3 bases, with 19 bases between. In DNA form, the CDR3 reads TGCGCCAGCAGCCTAATAATAACCGACCCAAGCTACAATGAGCAGTTCTTC. Protein product: CASSLIITDPSYNEQFF.

V gene TRBV4-3 combines with J gene TRBJ2-7; D possibly corresponds to TRBD2 (6 bases). V was cut by 0 bases and J by 3 bases, with 18 bases left in between. The CDR3 loop spans 17 amino acids. In germline, CDR1 is LGHNA, CDR2 YSLEER. The CDR3 DNA follows: TGCGCCAGCAGCCAAGATAGTATGGCGGGGAGAAACTACGAGCAGTACTTC. Translating gives CASSQDSMAGRNYEQYF.